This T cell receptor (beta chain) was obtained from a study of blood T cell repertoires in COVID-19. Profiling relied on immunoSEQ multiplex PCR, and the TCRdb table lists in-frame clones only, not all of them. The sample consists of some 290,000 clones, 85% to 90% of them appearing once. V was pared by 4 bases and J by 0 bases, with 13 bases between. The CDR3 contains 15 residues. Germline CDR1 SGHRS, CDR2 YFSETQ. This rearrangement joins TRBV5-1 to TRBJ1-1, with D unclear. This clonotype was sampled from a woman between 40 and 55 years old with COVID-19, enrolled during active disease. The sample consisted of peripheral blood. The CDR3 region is CASSPIQTVNTEAFF. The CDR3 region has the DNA TGCGCCAGCAGCCCCATCCAAACTGTGAACACTGAAGCTTTCTTT.